The present entry profiles one T cell receptor beta chain with its context. Its antigen is unidentified. Other DNA sequences in this sample translate to the same CDR3. Libraries were prepared by immunoSEQ multiplex PCR; TCRdb keeps only in-frame clonotypes and omits some of them. This table has nearly 110,000 clones, 87% appearing once. The record originates from a study of graft-versus-host responses after intestinal transplantation. Overall study findings and caveats: GvH clones surfaced in recipient marrow, some emerging earlier in ileum or blood.

The CDR3 has 14 residues. Germline CDR1 reads SGHRS; CDR2 reads YFSETQ. Trimming took 3 bases from V and 5 from J; bases not matched to a gene: 6. The chain combines TRBV5-1 with TRBJ2-5; 8 bases fit TRBD2. The sequences come from unstimulated CD4+ T cells sorted from spleen or lymph node cells, collected before transplant. The sequence was collected from a human donor who was the organ donor for an intestinal transplant. The CDR3 DNA sequence: TGCGCCAGCAGCTACGGGAGGGGGGGGGAGACCCAGTACTTC. It translates to CASSYGRGGETQYF.